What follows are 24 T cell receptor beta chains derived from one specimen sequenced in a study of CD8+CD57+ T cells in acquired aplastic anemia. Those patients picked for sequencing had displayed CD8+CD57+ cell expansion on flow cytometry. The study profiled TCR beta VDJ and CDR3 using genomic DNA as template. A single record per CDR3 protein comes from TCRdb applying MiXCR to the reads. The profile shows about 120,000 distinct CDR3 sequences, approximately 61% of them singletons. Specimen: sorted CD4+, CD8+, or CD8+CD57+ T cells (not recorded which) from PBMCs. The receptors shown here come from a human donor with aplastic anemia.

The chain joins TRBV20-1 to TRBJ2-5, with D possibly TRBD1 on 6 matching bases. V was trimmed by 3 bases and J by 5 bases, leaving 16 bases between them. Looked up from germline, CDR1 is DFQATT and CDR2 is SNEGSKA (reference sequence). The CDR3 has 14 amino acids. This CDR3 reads CSARGAPGLETQYF. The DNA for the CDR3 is TGCAGTGCTAGGGGGGCCCCAGGTCTGGAGACCCAGTACTTC.

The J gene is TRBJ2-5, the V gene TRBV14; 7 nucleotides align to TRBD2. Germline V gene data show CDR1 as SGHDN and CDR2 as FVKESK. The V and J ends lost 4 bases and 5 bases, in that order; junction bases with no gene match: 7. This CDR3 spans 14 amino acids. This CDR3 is CASSRATSWETQYF. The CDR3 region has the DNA TGTGCCAGCAGCCGGGCGACTAGCTGGGAGACCCAGTACTTC.

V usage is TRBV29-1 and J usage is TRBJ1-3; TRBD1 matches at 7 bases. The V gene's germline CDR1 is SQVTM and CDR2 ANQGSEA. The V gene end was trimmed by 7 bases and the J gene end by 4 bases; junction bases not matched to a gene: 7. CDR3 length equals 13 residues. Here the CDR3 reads CSANGGGGNTIYF. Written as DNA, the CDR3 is TGCAGCGCTAATGGAGGGGGCGGAAACACCATATATTTT.

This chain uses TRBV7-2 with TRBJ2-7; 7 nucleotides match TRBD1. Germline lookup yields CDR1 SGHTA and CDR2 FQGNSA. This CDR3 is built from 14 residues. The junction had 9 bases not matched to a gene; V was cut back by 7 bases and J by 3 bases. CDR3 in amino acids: CASTYGTAVYEQYF. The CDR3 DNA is TGTGCCAGCACCTACGGGACAGCTGTCTACGAGCAGTACTTC.

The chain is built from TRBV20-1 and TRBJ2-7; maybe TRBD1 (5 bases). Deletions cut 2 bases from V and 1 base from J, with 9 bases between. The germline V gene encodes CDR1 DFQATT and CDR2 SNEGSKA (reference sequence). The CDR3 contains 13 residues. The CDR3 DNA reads TGCAGTGCTAGAAGGGCAGGGTCCTACGAGCAGTACTTC. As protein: CSARRAGSYEQYF.

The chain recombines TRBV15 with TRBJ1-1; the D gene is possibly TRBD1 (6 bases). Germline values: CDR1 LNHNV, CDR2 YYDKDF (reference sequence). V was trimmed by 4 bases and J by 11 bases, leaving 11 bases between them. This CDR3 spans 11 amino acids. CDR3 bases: TGTGCCACCAGCAACAGGGACTTGGCTTTCTTT. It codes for CATSNRDLAFF.

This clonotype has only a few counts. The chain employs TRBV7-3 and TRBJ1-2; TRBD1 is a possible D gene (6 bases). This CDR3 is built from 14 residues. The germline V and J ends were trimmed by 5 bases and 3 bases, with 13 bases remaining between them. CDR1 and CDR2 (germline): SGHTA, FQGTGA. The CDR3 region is CASSPWTADYGYTF. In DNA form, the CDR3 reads TGTGCCAGCAGCCCCTGGACAGCGGACTATGGCTACACCTTC.

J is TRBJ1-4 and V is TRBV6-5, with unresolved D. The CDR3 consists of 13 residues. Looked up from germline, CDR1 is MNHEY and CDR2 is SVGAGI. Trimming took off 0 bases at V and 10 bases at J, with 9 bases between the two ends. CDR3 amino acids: CASSYSIEGKLFF. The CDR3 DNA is TGTGCCAGCAGTTACTCGATTGAGGGAAAACTGTTTTTT.

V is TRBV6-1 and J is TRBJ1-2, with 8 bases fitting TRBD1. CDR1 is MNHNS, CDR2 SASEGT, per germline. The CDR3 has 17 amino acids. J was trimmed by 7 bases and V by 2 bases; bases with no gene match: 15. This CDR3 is CASSEIVRFRGRPGYTF. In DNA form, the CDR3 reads TGTGCCAGCAGTGAAATAGTCCGATTCAGGGGGCGGCCTGGCTACACCTTC.

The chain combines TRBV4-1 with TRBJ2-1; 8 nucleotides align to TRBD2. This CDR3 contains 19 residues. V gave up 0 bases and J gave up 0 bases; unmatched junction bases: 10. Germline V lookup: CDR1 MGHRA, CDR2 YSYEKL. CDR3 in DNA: TGCGCCAGCAGCCAAGAATGGGCGGGGGGCCTCAGCTCCTACAATGAGCAGTTCTTC. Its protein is CASSQEWAGGLSSYNEQFF.

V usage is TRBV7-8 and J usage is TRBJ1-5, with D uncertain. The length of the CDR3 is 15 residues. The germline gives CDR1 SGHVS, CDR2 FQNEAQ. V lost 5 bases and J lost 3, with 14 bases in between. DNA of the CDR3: TGTGCCAGCAGCCGTGGGAGGGCCGTCAATCAGCCCCAGCATTTT. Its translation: CASSRGRAVNQPQHF. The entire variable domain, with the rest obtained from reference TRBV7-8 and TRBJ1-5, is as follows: GAGVSQSPRYKVAKRGQDVALRCDPISGHVSLFWYQQALGQGPEFLTYFQNEAQLDKSGLPSDRFFAERPEGSVSTLKIQRTQQEDSAVYLCASSRGRAVNQPQHFGDGTRLSIL.

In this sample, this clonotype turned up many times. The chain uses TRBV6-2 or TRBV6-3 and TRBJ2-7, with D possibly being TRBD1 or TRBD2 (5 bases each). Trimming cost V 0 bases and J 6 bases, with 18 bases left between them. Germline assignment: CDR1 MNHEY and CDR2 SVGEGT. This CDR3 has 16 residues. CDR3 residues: CASSYSGERDEGEQYF. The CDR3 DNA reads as TGTGCCAGCAGTTACTCGGGGGAACGGGATGAGGGCGAGCAGTACTTC.

CDR3 sequence reads: CASSTPGGGQETQYF. DNA for the CDR3: TGCGCCAGCAGTACGCCGGGGGGAGGGCAAGAGACCCAGTACTTC. This rearrangement joins TRBV10-2 to TRBJ2-5; 7 nucleotides match TRBD2. The germline gives CDR1 WSHSY, CDR2 SAAADI. V dropped 5 bases and J dropped 2; count of bases not matched to a gene: 8. This CDR3 spans 15 amino acids.

The CDR3 nucleotides read TGCAGTGCTAGCCAACCCCTAACCACGCAGTATAATTCACCCCTCCACTTT. Encoded protein: CSASQPLTTQYNSPLHF. The chain uses TRBV20-1 and TRBJ1-6; D remains unclear. V shed 3 bases and J shed 4 bases, with 19 bases lying between them. CDR1 is DFQATT and CDR2 is SNEGSKA in the germline V gene (reference sequence). CDR3 length equals 17 residues.

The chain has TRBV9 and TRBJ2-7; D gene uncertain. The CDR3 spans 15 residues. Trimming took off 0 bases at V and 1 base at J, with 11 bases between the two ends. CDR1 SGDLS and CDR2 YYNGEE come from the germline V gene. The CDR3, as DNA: TGTGCCAGCAGCGTAGAGGCAGGTCCTTCCTACGAGCAGTACTTC. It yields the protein CASSVEAGPSYEQYF.

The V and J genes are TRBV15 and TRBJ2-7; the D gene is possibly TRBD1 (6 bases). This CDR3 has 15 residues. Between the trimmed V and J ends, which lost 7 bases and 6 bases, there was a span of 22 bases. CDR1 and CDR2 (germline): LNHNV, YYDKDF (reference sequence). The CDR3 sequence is CATNSPLGVGGEQYF. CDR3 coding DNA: TGTGCCACCAACAGCCCTTTAGGGGTAGGGGGCGAGCAGTACTTC.

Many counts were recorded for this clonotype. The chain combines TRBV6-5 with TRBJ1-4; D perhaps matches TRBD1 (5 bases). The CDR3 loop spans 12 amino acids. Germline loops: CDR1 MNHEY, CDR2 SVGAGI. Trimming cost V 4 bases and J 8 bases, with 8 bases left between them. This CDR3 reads CASSSRGEKLFF. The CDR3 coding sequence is TGTGCCAGCAGTTCCCGGGGGGAAAAACTGTTTTTT.

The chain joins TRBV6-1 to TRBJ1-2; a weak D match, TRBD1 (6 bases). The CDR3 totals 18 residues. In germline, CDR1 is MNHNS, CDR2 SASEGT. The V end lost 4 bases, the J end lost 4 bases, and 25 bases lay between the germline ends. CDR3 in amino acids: CASSAMGTPSLGSYGYTF. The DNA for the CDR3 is TGTGCCAGCAGTGCGATGGGGACACCATCTCTGGGATCCTATGGCTACACCTTC.

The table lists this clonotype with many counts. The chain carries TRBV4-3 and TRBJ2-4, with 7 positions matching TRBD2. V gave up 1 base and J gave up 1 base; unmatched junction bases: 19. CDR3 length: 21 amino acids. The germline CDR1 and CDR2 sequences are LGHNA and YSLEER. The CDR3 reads CASSQADNPTGRRGAKNIQYF. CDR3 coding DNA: TGCGCCAGCAGCCAAGCAGACAACCCGACGGGGCGGCGGGGGGCCAAAAACATTCAGTACTTC.

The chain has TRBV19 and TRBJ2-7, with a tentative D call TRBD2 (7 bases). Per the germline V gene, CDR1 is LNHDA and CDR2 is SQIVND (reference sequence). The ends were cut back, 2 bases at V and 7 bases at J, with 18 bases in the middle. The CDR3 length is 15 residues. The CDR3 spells CASSISGGLYGEQYF. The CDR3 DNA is TGTGCCAGTAGTATATCGGGGGGCCTCTATGGTGAGCAGTACTTC.

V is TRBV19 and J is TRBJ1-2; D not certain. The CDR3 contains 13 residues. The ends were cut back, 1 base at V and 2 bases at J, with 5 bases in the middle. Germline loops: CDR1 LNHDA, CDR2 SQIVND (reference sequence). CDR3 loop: CASSIVGNYGYTF. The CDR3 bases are TGTGCCAGTAGTATAGTCGGGAACTATGGCTACACCTTC.

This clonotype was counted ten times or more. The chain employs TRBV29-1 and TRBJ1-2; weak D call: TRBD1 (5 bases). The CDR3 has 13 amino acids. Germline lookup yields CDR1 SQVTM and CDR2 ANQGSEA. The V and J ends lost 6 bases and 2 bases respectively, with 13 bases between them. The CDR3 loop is CSVPTDKNYGYTF. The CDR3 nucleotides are TGCAGCGTCCCGACGGACAAAAACTATGGCTACACCTTC.

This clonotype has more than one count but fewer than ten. CDR3 DNA sequence: TGTGCCAGTTCCGAGGTAGCGGCATCACCCCTCCACTTT. This translates into CASSEVAASPLHF. The rearrangement joins TRBV19 to TRBJ1-6; D uncertain. The V end lost 8 bases, the J end lost 10 bases, and 15 bases lay between the germline ends. The CDR3 has 13 residues. Germline loops: CDR1 LNHDA, CDR2 SQIVND (reference sequence).

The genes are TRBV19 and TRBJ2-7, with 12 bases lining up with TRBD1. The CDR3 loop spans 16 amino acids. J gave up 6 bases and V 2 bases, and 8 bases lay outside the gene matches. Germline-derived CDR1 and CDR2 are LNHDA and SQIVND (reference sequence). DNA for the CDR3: TGTGCCAGTAGTATACTCCCGGGACAGGGGGCCTCCGAGCAGTACTTC. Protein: CASSILPGQGASEQYF. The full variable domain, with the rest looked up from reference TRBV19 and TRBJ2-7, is DGGITQSPKYLFRKEGQNVTLSCEQNLNHDAMYWYRQDPGQGLRLIYYSQIVNDFQKGDIAEGYSVSREKKESFPLTVTSAQKNPTAFYLCASSILPGQGASEQYFGPGTRLTVT.